A single sample is the source of the 29 T cell receptor beta chains below, sequenced in a study of graft-versus-host responses after intestinal transplantation. These receptors are not linked to any known antigen. This table comes from immunoSEQ multiplex PCR, and its TCRdb copy is limited to in-frame clones, with some not included. The sample yields about 89,000 clones, roughly 93% seen once. Sample: unstimulated CD4+ T cells sorted from spleen or lymph node cells, taken before transplant. The receptor source for this set is a human donor who was the organ donor for an intestinal transplant.

The chain is built from TRBV2 and TRBJ2-2, with 7 bases aligning to TRBD2. The junction had 4 bases not matched to a gene; V was cut back by 6 bases and J by 3 bases. The germline gives CDR1 SNHLY, CDR2 FYNNEI. There are 14 residues in the CDR3. CDR3 sequence reads: CASSARGDTGELFF. The CDR3 nucleotides are TGTGCCAGCAGCGCCCGGGGGGACACCGGGGAGCTGTTTTTT.

The V and J genes are TRBV21-1 and TRBJ1-1; the tabulated D call, TRBD1, remains unverified against the DNA. TRBV21-1 is annotated as a pseudogene. CDR3 size: 15 residues. The CDR3 reads CASSKEDRINTEAFF. DNA of the CDR3: TGTGCCAGCAGCAAAGAGGACAGGATTAACACTGAAGCTTTCTTT.

The V and J genes are TRBV9 and TRBJ2-3; the D gene is possibly TRBD1 (7 bases). Trimming pared 3 bases from V and 4 bases from J, leaving 18 bases between. The CDR3 sequence is 16 residues long. Per germline, CDR1 SGDLS and CDR2 YYNGEE. DNA for the CDR3: TGTGCCAGCAGCGCCACAGGGGAGGTTTTCCCAGATACGCAGTATTTT. As protein: CASSATGEVFPDTQYF.

CDR3 sequence reads: CASSEGLAQYNEQFF. The CDR3 DNA is TGTGCCAGCAGCGAGGGACTAGCGCAGTACAATGAGCAGTTCTTC. The rearrangement links TRBV9 to TRBJ2-1; 10 bases match TRBD2. In germline, CDR1 is SGDLS, CDR2 YYNGEE. This CDR3 comprises 15 residues. Trimming removed 3 bases from V and 4 bases from J; junction bases left unmatched: 4. The full variable domain, in which reference TRBV9 and TRBJ2-1 provide the parts outside the CDR3, is DSGVTQTPKHLITATGQRVTLRCSPRSGDLSVYWYQQSLDQGLQFLIQYYNGEERAKGNILERFSAQQFPDLHSELNLSSLELGDSALYFCASSEGLAQYNEQFFGPGTRLTVL.

The CDR3 DNA is TGTGCCAGCAGTGCCTACGAGAAGGGCTACACCTTC. Translating gives CASSAYEKGYTF. The rearrangement uses TRBV28 and TRBJ1-2; no clear D. V dropped 5 bases and J dropped 8 bases, with 12 bases sitting between them. CDR3 size: 12 residues. The germline CDR1 and CDR2 sequences are MDHEN and SYDVKM.

This chain connects TRBV15 to TRBJ1-1, with D perhaps TRBD1 (5 bases). Deletions cut 0 bases from V and 0 bases from J, with 17 bases between. The CDR3 runs 18 residues. Germline values: CDR1 LNHNV, CDR2 YYDKDF (reference sequence). The CDR3 sequence is CATSRDLTGTAMNTEAFF. Here the CDR3 DNA reads TGTGCCACCAGCAGAGATTTGACGGGGACGGCTATGAACACTGAAGCTTTCTTT. Complete variable domain (other parts from reference TRBV15 and TRBJ1-1): DAMVIQNPRYQVTQFGKPVTLSCSQTLNHNVMYWYQQKSSQAPKLLFHYYDKDFNNEADTPDNFQSRRPNTSFCFLDIRSPGLGDTAMYLCATSRDLTGTAMNTEAFFGQGTRLTVV.

V is TRBV9 and J is TRBJ2-5, with 7 bases identical to TRBD1. After removal of 3 bases from V and 2 bases from J, the junction contained 7 bases not matched to a gene. The CDR3 loop spans 15 amino acids. Germline loops: CDR1 SGDLS, CDR2 YYNGEE. This chain's CDR3 is CASSGRTGDQETQYF. CDR3 DNA: TGTGCCAGCAGCGGGCGGACAGGCGATCAAGAGACCCAGTACTTC.

The chain has TRBV19 and TRBJ2-7; no clear D. The CDR3 is 13 residues long. Trimming removed 1 base at V and 4 bases at J, with 8 bases between. Germline V gene data show CDR1 as LNHDA and CDR2 as SQIVND (reference sequence). The CDR3 DNA is TGTGCCAGTAGTATAGGACCCGAATACGAGCAGTACTTC. Translated: CASSIGPEYEQYF.

The CDR3 coding sequence is TGTGCCTGGGGATGGGCGAATGCGGGGGCGGCTTCTAATGAGCAGTTCTTC. This translates into CAWGWANAGAASNEQFF. This chain joins TRBV30 and TRBJ2-1; the D gene is possibly TRBD2 (7 bases). Per germline, CDR1 GTSNPN and CDR2 SVGIG (reference sequence). The CDR3 contains 17 residues. V lost 5 bases to trimming and J lost 7 bases, with 27 bases between them.

This chain uses TRBV6-5 with TRBJ1-2; TRBD1 aligns across 9 bases. Trimming cost V 7 bases and J 4 bases; bases outside gene matches: 7. This CDR3 is built from 14 residues. Germline V CDR1 and CDR2: MNHEY, SVGAGI. CDR3 in amino acids: CASKDRGEIYGYTF. The CDR3 DNA reads as TGTGCCAGCAAAGACAGGGGGGAAATCTATGGCTACACCTTC.

The gene calls are TRBV2 and TRBJ2-1; 11 positions match TRBD2. CDR1 is SNHLY and CDR2 is FYNNEI in the germline V gene. The CDR3 length is 17 residues. The V gene end was trimmed by 4 bases and the J gene end by 5 bases; junction bases not matched to a gene: 10. CDR3 sequence: CASSGEPSGGSDNEQFF. The CDR3 DNA is TGTGCCAGCAGTGGGGAGCCTAGCGGGGGGAGCGACAATGAGCAGTTCTTC.

The chain links TRBV27 to TRBJ1-3, with a weak D call TRBD1 (6 bases). The germline V and J ends were trimmed by 6 bases and 4 bases, with 10 bases remaining between them. The CDR3 contains 13 residues. Germline CDR1 and CDR2: MNHEY and SMNVEV (reference sequence). The CDR3 coding sequence is TGTGCCAGCAGACAGGGTTCAGGAAACACCATATATTTT. Residues: CASRQGSGNTIYF.

The CDR3 spells CASSVQYTEAFF. Written as DNA, the CDR3 is TGTGCCAGCAGCGTACAGTACACTGAAGCTTTCTTT. The chain is built from TRBV7-2 and TRBJ1-1, with D unclear. The CDR3 is made up of 12 amino acids. Between the trimmed V and J ends, which lost 5 bases and 3 bases, there was a span of 7 bases. The germline V gene encodes CDR1 SGHTA and CDR2 FQGNSA.

The chain has TRBV6-5 and TRBJ2-2, with unresolved D. This CDR3 is 13 amino acids long. CDR1 and CDR2 from the germline V gene are MNHEY and SVGAGI. Trimming pared 2 bases from V and 7 bases from J, leaving 8 bases between. DNA of the CDR3: TGTGCCAGCAGTTACCGGAGACTCGGGGAGCTGTTTTTT. It codes for CASSYRRLGELFF.

V and J are TRBV18 and TRBJ2-5; 10 bases are shared with TRBD2. The CDR3 length is 15 residues. The germline V gene has CDR1 KGHSH and CDR2 LQKENI. Trimming removed 0 bases from V and 4 bases from J; junction bases left unmatched: 2. As DNA, the CDR3 is TGTGCCAGCTCACCACCCGCTAGCGGGGGAGAGACCCAGTACTTC. Its translation is CASSPPASGGETQYF.

This clone was recorded only once. Mismatch with germline at one junction end may stem from a read error. The rearrangement uses TRBV6-1 and TRBJ1-2; 7 positions agree with TRBD1. CDR1 and CDR2 from the germline V gene are MNHNS and SASEGT. The CDR3 runs 16 residues. Written as DNA, the CDR3 is TGTGCCAGCAGCGAAGCCCGGGGACAGCTTCTTTATGGCTACACCTTC. As protein: CASSEARGQLLYGYTF.

Details on this clone: The same CDR3 can be traced to other DNA sequences in this sample. J is TRBJ2-3 and V is TRBV5-1, with 8 bases aligning to TRBD2. After removal of 3 bases from V and 3 bases from J, the junction contained 3 bases not matched to a gene. The CDR3 runs to 14 residues. The V gene's germline CDR1 is SGHRS and CDR2 YFSETQ. In DNA form, the CDR3 reads TGCGCCAGCAGCTCTACTAGCGGAACAGATACGCAGTATTTT. Amino acid sequence: CASSSTSGTDTQYF.

J is TRBJ1-1 and V is TRBV6-1; TRBD1 is a possible D gene (5 bases). This CDR3 is built from 13 residues. The germline CDR1 and CDR2 sequences are MNHNS and SASEGT. V dropped 8 bases and J dropped 1 base, with 11 bases sitting between them. The chain's CDR3 is CASGTQGNTEAFF. The DNA for the CDR3 is TGTGCCAGCGGGACCCAGGGGAACACTGAAGCTTTCTTT.

The chain carries TRBV7-9 and TRBJ1-4, with no clear D. Germline CDR1 SEHNR, CDR2 FQNEAQ (reference sequence). This CDR3 is 14 amino acids long. V dropped 5 bases and J dropped 3 bases, with 10 bases sitting between them. CDR3 loop: CASSPPAANEKLFF. DNA for the CDR3: TGTGCCAGCAGCCCACCTGCGGCTAATGAAAAACTGTTTTTT.

The CDR3 DNA is TGTGCCAGCAGCGGGGGCGAGGGCGCAACTAATGAAAAACTGTTTTTT. Residues: CASSGGEGATNEKLFF. The V and J genes are TRBV7-9 and TRBJ1-4, with a weak D call TRBD1 (6 bases). V was pared by 5 bases and J by 0 bases, with 13 bases between. The CDR3 extends over 16 amino acids. CDR1 SEHNR and CDR2 FQNEAQ come from the germline V gene (reference sequence).

This chain connects TRBV4-1 to TRBJ2-1; D gene unclear. Germline loops: CDR1 MGHRA, CDR2 YSYEKL. There are 14 residues in the CDR3. Trimming removed 4 bases at V and 1 base at J, with 8 bases between. The CDR3: CASSPGPSYNEQFF. In DNA, the CDR3 is TGCGCCAGCAGCCCAGGTCCTTCCTACAATGAGCAGTTCTTC.

The DNA of the CDR3 is TGTGCCAGCAGTAAACAGAGGTCCGGGGAGCTGTTTTTT. It encodes CASSKQRSGELFF. V is TRBV6-5 and J is TRBJ2-2; D ambiguous. V lost 5 bases and J lost 6, with 10 bases in between. The CDR3 is 13 residues long. Looked up from germline, CDR1 is MNHEY and CDR2 is SVGAGI.

This rearrangement joins TRBV28 to TRBJ1-1, with D possibly being TRBD1 (5 bases). V was clipped by 6 bases and J by 5 bases, with 7 bases between them. CDR1 MDHEN and CDR2 SYDVKM come from the germline V gene. This CDR3 has 11 residues. Written as DNA, the CDR3 is TGTGCCAGCAGCAGACAGACTGAAGCTTTCTTT. This gives the protein CASSRQTEAFF.

V gene TRBV15 combines with J gene TRBJ1-5, with D possibly matching TRBD1 (5 bases). Germline CDR1 is LNHNV and CDR2 is YYDKDF (reference sequence). This CDR3 spans 13 amino acids. Trimming shortened V by 5 bases and J by 7 bases, and 12 bases separated the two germline ends. The CDR3 is CATSGTLAQPQHF. DNA of the CDR3: TGTGCCACCAGCGGGACGTTAGCCCAGCCCCAGCATTTT.

V is TRBV9 and J is TRBJ2-5; TRBD2 aligns across 15 bases. CDR3 size: 18 residues. Germline values: CDR1 SGDLS, CDR2 YYNGEE. Losses at the gene ends were 3 bases for V and 3 bases for J; bases not matched to a gene: 9. The CDR3 loop reads CASSDWTSGGAEKETQYF. CDR3 nucleotides: TGTGCCAGCAGCGACTGGACTAGCGGGGGGGCGGAGAAAGAGACCCAGTACTTC.

To note about this clone: The same CDR3 arises from other DNA sequences in this sample as well. This chain joins TRBV6-6 and TRBJ2-7, with no clear D. V lost 6 bases and J lost 0, with 12 bases in between. The CDR3 length is 14 residues. The germline CDR1 and CDR2 sequences are MNHNY and SVGAGI (reference sequence). This CDR3 is CASRRTASSYEQYF. In DNA, the CDR3 is TGTGCCAGCAGAAGGACGGCGAGCTCCTACGAGCAGTACTTC.

The chain couples TRBV19 to TRBJ2-1, with 7 bases matching TRBD1. The CDR3 extends over 15 amino acids. With 7 bases clipped from V and 2 bases from J, the junction kept 8 bases outside the gene matches. Germline CDR1 LNHDA, CDR2 SQIVND (reference sequence). CDR3 residues: CASTPDRATYNEQFF. CDR3 in DNA: TGTGCCAGTACCCCAGACAGGGCAACCTACAATGAGCAGTTCTTC.

This chain connects TRBV18 to TRBJ2-7; 7 bases agree with TRBD1. J lost 6 bases, V lost 2 bases, and 16 bases had no gene match. Germline V gives CDR1 KGHSH, CDR2 LQKENI. The CDR3 covers 17 residues. The CDR3 region is CASSPFRLETGHSEQYF. In DNA, the CDR3 is TGTGCCAGCTCACCATTCAGACTCGAGACAGGGCACTCCGAGCAGTACTTC.

The chain recombines TRBV19 with TRBJ2-3; maybe TRBD2 (5 bases). The germline V and J ends were trimmed by 5 bases and 0 bases, with 15 bases remaining between them. The CDR3 extends over 16 amino acids. Germline CDR1 reads LNHDA; CDR2 reads SQIVND (reference sequence). The chain's CDR3 is CASSPNPTTSTDTQYF. The CDR3 DNA reads TGTGCCAGTAGTCCAAACCCGACTACAAGCACAGATACGCAGTATTTT.